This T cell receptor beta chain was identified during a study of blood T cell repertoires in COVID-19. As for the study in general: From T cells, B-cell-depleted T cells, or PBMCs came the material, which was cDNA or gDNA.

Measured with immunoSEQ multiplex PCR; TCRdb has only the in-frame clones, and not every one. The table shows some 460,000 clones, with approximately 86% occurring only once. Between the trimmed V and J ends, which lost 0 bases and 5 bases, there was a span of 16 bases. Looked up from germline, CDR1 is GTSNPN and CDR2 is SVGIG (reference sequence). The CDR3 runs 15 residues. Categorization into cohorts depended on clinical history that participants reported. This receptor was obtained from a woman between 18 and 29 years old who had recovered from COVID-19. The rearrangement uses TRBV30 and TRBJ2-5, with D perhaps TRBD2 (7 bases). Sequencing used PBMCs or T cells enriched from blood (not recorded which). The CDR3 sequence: CAWSVRDGGPETQYF. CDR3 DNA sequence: TGTGCCTGGAGTGTACGCGACGGGGGGCCGGAGACCCAGTACTTC. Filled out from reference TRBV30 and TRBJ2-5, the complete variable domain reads SQTIHQWPATLVQPVGSPLSLECTVEGTSNPNLYWYRQAAGRGLQLLFYSVGIGQISSEVPQNLSASRPQDRQFILSSKKLLLSDSGFYLCAWSVRDGGPETQYFGPGTRLLVL.